The rows below give T cell receptor beta chains drawn from one sample of a study of blood T cell repertoires in COVID-19. Generated by immunoSEQ multiplex PCR, the TCRdb table keeps only in-frame clones and is missing some. The repertoire holds some 250,000 clones, with around 90% as singletons. Sequencing input: PBMCs or T cells enriched from blood (not recorded which). The source is a human donor in a cohort exposed to, infected with or recovered from COVID-19 (not recorded which). The donor label of this sample is uncertain. CDR3s leave out the opening cysteine and the closing phenylalanine or tryptophan. The order of the fields is V gene, J gene, CDR3 protein.

v_gene: TRBV6-2/TRBV6-3
j_gene: TRBJ1-5
CDR3aa: ASSYVRLAGGRDNQPQH

v_gene: TRBV4-1
j_gene: TRBJ1-1
CDR3aa: ASSQFGTGNTEAF

v_gene: TRBV11-2
j_gene: TRBJ2-1
CDR3aa: ASSFGQGMGEQF

v_gene: TRBV28
j_gene: TRBJ2-1
CDR3aa: ASSFPLAGANEQF

v_gene: TRBV27
j_gene: TRBJ2-7
CDR3aa: ASSLYSSGLSYEQY

v_gene: TRBV7-3
j_gene: TRBJ2-5
CDR3aa: ASSFPTNPPGKETQY

v_gene: TRBV9
j_gene: TRBJ1-2
CDR3aa: ASSVDQGGERDGYT

v_gene: TRBV19
j_gene: TRBJ1-5
CDR3aa: ASSIEGGGDQPQH

v_gene: TRBV5-1
j_gene: TRBJ2-7
CDR3aa: ASSPRLASGEQY

v_gene: TRBV6-5
j_gene: TRBJ2-2
CDR3aa: ASSYAGYTGELF

v_gene: TRBV6-1
j_gene: TRBJ2-7
CDR3aa: ASSEASTATYEQY

v_gene: TRBV20-1
j_gene: TRBJ1-6
CDR3aa: SANGGADRD

v_gene: TRBV7-2
j_gene: TRBJ1-5
CDR3aa: ASSRDSQPQH

v_gene: TRBV12-3/TRBV12-4
j_gene: TRBJ2-7
CDR3aa: ASSLGGREQY

v_gene: TRBV7-9
j_gene: TRBJ1-1
CDR3aa: ASSSQGDTEAF

v_gene: TRBV5-6
j_gene: TRBJ1-1
CDR3aa: ASSSDRGSTEAF

v_gene: TRBV10-3
j_gene: TRBJ2-1
CDR3aa: AIRGTSGAHEQF

v_gene: TRBV4-1
j_gene: TRBJ1-5
CDR3aa: ASSLLLRRGHQPQH

v_gene: TRBV18
j_gene: TRBJ2-7
CDR3aa: ASSPPSRDEQY

v_gene: TRBV7-8
j_gene: TRBJ2-5
CDR3aa: ASSPRREPQETQY

v_gene: TRBV5-8
j_gene: TRBJ1-3
CDR3aa: ASSGEETGVGNTIY

v_gene: TRBV5-1
j_gene: TRBJ2-6
CDR3aa: ASSPRDGANVLT

v_gene: TRBV4-1
j_gene: TRBJ2-7
CDR3aa: ASSPFTSGGLSYEQY

v_gene: TRBV10-3
j_gene: TRBJ1-6
CDR3aa: AISEWAGGAPLH

v_gene: TRBV9
j_gene: TRBJ2-3
CDR3aa: ASSTSGVEVDTQY

v_gene: TRBV10-3
j_gene: TRBJ1-2
CDR3aa: AISGDRVNYGYT

v_gene: TRBV11-2
j_gene: TRBJ1-5
CDR3aa: ASSSGTGDVQPQH

v_gene: TRBV7-8
j_gene: TRBJ2-1
CDR3aa: ASSFGGRTSKGEQF

v_gene: TRBV10-1
j_gene: TRBJ2-5
CDR3aa: ASSELVVEDGGGRETQY

v_gene: TRBV19
j_gene: TRBJ1-4
CDR3aa: ASSMGGPDEKLF

v_gene: TRBV7-2
j_gene: TRBJ2-2
CDR3aa: ASSLAGNTGELF

v_gene: TRBV7-2
j_gene: TRBJ1-2
CDR3aa: ASSYQITGFYGYT

v_gene: TRBV19
j_gene: TRBJ1-5
CDR3aa: ASGQGSQPQH

v_gene: TRBV6-5
j_gene: TRBJ1-5
CDR3aa: ASRPGTGILQPQH

v_gene: TRBV13
j_gene: TRBJ2-1
CDR3aa: ASSLALSNEQF

v_gene: TRBV2
j_gene: TRBJ1-1
CDR3aa: ASGVQGRGEAF

v_gene: TRBV2
j_gene: TRBJ1-4
CDR3aa: ASSVGAPGGEKLF

v_gene: TRBV29-1
j_gene: TRBJ2-5
CDR3aa: SVQLSGETQY

v_gene: TRBV12-3/TRBV12-4
j_gene: TRBJ1-2
CDR3aa: ASLQADYGYT

v_gene: TRBV19
j_gene: TRBJ1-1
CDR3aa: ASSIWSGRSAF

v_gene: TRBV7-8
j_gene: TRBJ2-1
CDR3aa: ASIAGRGGSYNEQF

v_gene: TRBV4-1
j_gene: TRBJ2-7
CDR3aa: ASSQESGGTYEQY

v_gene: TRBV12-3/TRBV12-4
j_gene: TRBJ1-4
CDR3aa: ASTGSNEKLF

v_gene: TRBV19
j_gene: TRBJ2-5
CDR3aa: ATMTGGGKETQY

v_gene: TRBV27
j_gene: TRBJ1-6
CDR3aa: ASSFWEIGNSPLH

v_gene: TRBV6-5
j_gene: TRBJ1-1
CDR3aa: ASSTGQGYTEAF

v_gene: TRBV6-1
j_gene: TRBJ1-2
CDR3aa: ASSEALRGARWGYT

v_gene: TRBV6-5
j_gene: TRBJ1-4
CDR3aa: ASSLPGTGNEKLF

v_gene: TRBV19
j_gene: TRBJ1-3
CDR3aa: ASSAQSSGNTIY

v_gene: TRBV24-1
j_gene: TRBJ1-2
CDR3aa: ATSDSAGVFPNYGYT

v_gene: TRBV3-1/TRBV3-2
j_gene: TRBJ1-1
CDR3aa: ASSQQGSAF

v_gene: TRBV5-1
j_gene: TRBJ1-3
CDR3aa: ASSLEGSSGNTIY

v_gene: TRBV1
j_gene: TRBJ1-1
CDR3aa: TSRVGQGPLEAF

v_gene: TRBV30
j_gene: TRBJ1-4
CDR3aa: ALQVSNEKLF

v_gene: TRBV4-1
j_gene: TRBJ2-7
CDR3aa: ASSQEGARGIDEQY

v_gene: TRBV19
j_gene: TRBJ1-5
CDR3aa: ASQGTVLGQPQH

v_gene: TRBV9
j_gene: TRBJ2-2
CDR3aa: ASSVPLTAVDTGELF